What follows are 30 T cell receptor beta chains derived from one specimen sequenced in a study of blood T cell repertoires in COVID-19. Sequencing was performed with immunoSEQ multiplex PCR; in TCRdb, only in-frame clones are kept and a portion is missing. The table includes 200,000 to 250,000 clones, roughly four fifths detected once. Sequenced: peripheral blood. The receptor source for this set is a woman of 80 years or more with COVID-19, enrolled during active disease.

The chain carries TRBV2 and TRBJ2-2, with TRBD2 as a possible D gene (6 bases). The ends were cut back, 5 bases at V and 4 bases at J, with 17 bases in the middle. Germline loops: CDR1 SNHLY, CDR2 FYNNEI. The CDR3 runs 16 residues. The CDR3 spells CASSTFSGPPTGELFF. In DNA form, the CDR3 reads TGTGCCAGCAGTACCTTTAGCGGCCCCCCCACCGGGGAGCTGTTTTTT.

This clone showed up just once. The chain joins TRBV6-2 or TRBV6-3 to TRBJ1-6, with D unresolved. From germline, CDR1 is MNHEY and CDR2 SVGEGT. Trimming shortened V by 4 bases and J by 14 bases, and 15 bases separated the two germline ends. This CDR3 spans 13 amino acids. CDR3 sequence (DNA): TGTGCCAGCAGTTTCACCCGACAAATTACCCTCCACTTT. Encoded protein: CASSFTRQITLHF.

This clone came up once. The V call is TRBV2, the J call TRBJ1-2; possible D gene TRBD1, 6 bases. V lost 10 bases to trimming and J lost 5 bases, with 11 bases between them. CDR3 length: 11 amino acids. Germline CDR1 is SNHLY and CDR2 is FYNNEI. The CDR3 here is CAIPTGYGYTF. CDR3 in DNA: TGTGCCATCCCTACAGGGTATGGCTACACCTTC.

The chain joins TRBV5-1 to TRBJ1-1; D is ambiguous. CDR3 length: 11 amino acids. CDR1 is SGHRS, CDR2 YFSETQ, per germline. V lost 4 bases and J lost 8, with 9 bases in between. CDR3 bases: TGCGCCAGCAGCCCAGGCAGAGAAGCTTTCTTT. It codes for CASSPGREAFF.

This chain uses TRBV20-1 with TRBJ2-5; TRBD1 aligns across 7 bases. Unmatched junction bases numbered 11, after V lost 3 bases and J lost 7 bases. From germline, CDR1 is DFQATT and CDR2 SNEGSKA (reference sequence). The length of the CDR3 is 14 residues. The CDR3 region is CSASNSGAGGTQYF. DNA for the CDR3: TGCAGTGCTAGTAACTCTGGGGCAGGGGGGACCCAGTACTTC.

Worth noting for this clone: At one boundary the junction diverges from the germline segment, which might be a read error. The chain recombines TRBV30 with TRBJ1-2, with D possibly being TRBD1 (6 bases). The CDR3 covers 15 residues. Germline V gene lookup returns CDR1 GTSNPN and CDR2 SVGIG (reference sequence). CDR3 sequence reads: CARSVRQGINYGYTF. CDR3 in DNA: TGTGCCCGGAGTGTACGGCAGGGGATTAACTATGGCTACACCTTC.

The chain employs TRBV18 and TRBJ2-1; 14 bases match TRBD2. CDR1 is KGHSH, CDR2 LQKENI, per germline. J gave up 9 bases and V 0 bases, and 4 bases lay outside the gene matches. The CDR3 extends over 16 amino acids. CDR3 nucleotides: TGTGCCAGCTCACCACCGACTAGCGGGAGGGCCGGTGAGCAGTTCTTC. Protein product: CASSPPTSGRAGEQFF.

The J gene is TRBJ1-2, the V gene TRBV9, with D unresolved. V gave up 3 bases and J gave up 7 bases, with 10 bases separating them. CDR1 is SGDLS, CDR2 YYNGEE, per germline. The CDR3 sequence is 12 residues long. For the CDR3, the DNA is TGTGCCAGCAGCGGTCTTCGGGGTGGCTACACCTTC. Its protein is CASSGLRGGYTF. The variable domain in full, with the rest retrieved from reference TRBV9 and TRBJ1-2, is DSGVTQTPKHLITATGQRVTLRCSPRSGDLSVYWYQQSLDQGLQFLIQYYNGEERAKGNILERFSAQQFPDLHSELNLSSLELGDSALYFCASSGLRGGYTFGSGTRLTVV.

This chain connects TRBV11-2 to TRBJ2-1, with 8 nucleotides matching TRBD2. Germline CDR1 is SGHAT and CDR2 is FQNNGV. V shed 5 bases and J 2 bases; nucleotides not matched to a gene: 5. This CDR3 is built from 15 residues. The CDR3, as DNA: TGTGCCAGCAGCCCCATCGGGGGGGCCTACAATGAGCAGTTCTTC. Translation: CASSPIGGAYNEQFF.

V is TRBV5-4 and J is TRBJ2-5; D might be TRBD1 (5 bases). The CDR3 consists of 16 residues. Germline assignment: CDR1 SGHNT and CDR2 YYREEE (reference sequence). Trimming pared 1 base from V and 4 bases from J, leaving 17 bases between. CDR3 in amino acids: CASSLNPRARRETQYF. The CDR3 region has the DNA TGTGCCAGCAGCTTGAATCCCAGGGCAAGGAGAGAGACCCAGTACTTC.

The V gene is TRBV5-1, the J gene TRBJ2-2; D gene unclear. The germline V and J ends were trimmed by 0 bases and 7 bases, with 13 bases remaining between them. Germline-derived CDR1 and CDR2 are SGHRS and YFSETQ. The CDR3 is 15 residues long. CDR3 region: CASSLGSTGGGELFF. In nucleotides, the CDR3 is TGCGCCAGCAGCTTGGGGTCCACGGGTGGCGGGGAGCTGTTTTTT.

This clone was seen only a few times. Additional DNA sequences in this sample encode the identical CDR3. V usage is TRBV7-2 and J usage is TRBJ2-2, with D possibly TRBD1 on 6 matching bases. Trimming took 5 bases from V and 2 from J, leaving 9 bases between them. The CDR3 has 14 residues. Germline V lookup: CDR1 SGHTA, CDR2 FQGNSA. In nucleotides, the CDR3 is TGTGCCAGCAGCCCCGGGACAAACACCGGGGAGCTGTTTTTT. Residues: CASSPGTNTGELFF.

The chain uses TRBV11-3 and TRBJ2-7; no clear D. Germline CDR1 reads SGHNT; CDR2 reads YENEEA. The CDR3 spans 13 residues. Trimming cost V 3 bases and J 1 base, with 7 bases left between them. The DNA of the CDR3 is TGTGCCAGCAGCTTGGGCGTTTCCTACGAGCAGTACTTC. Protein product: CASSLGVSYEQYF.

The gene calls are TRBV28 and TRBJ1-5; TRBD1 matches at 9 bases. Germline CDR1 and CDR2: MDHEN and SYDVKM. The CDR3 loop spans 16 amino acids. With V trimmed by 7 bases and J by 3 bases, 10 bases remained unmatched. In nucleotides, the CDR3 is TGTGCCAGCAAGAAACAACAGGGGGCCCCCAATCAGCCCCAGCATTTT. Encoded protein: CASKKQQGAPNQPQHF. The whole variable domain, filled in from reference TRBV28 and TRBJ1-5, reads DVKVTQSSRYLVKRTGEKVFLECVQDMDHENMFWYRQDPGLGLRLIYFSYDVKMKEKGDIPEGYSVSREKKERFSLILESASTNQTSMYLCASKKQQGAPNQPQHFGDGTRLSIL.

This chain joins TRBV3-1 (or the pseudogene TRBV3-2) and TRBJ1-5; 7 bases agree with TRBD1. V shed 2 bases and J 2 bases; nucleotides not matched to a gene: 0. Germline loops: CDR1 LGHDT, CDR2 YNNKEL (reference sequence). The CDR3 consists of 14 residues. The CDR3 region is CASSQTGGNQPQHF. CDR3 coding DNA: TGTGCCAGCAGCCAAACAGGGGGCAATCAGCCCCAGCATTTT.

This chain links TRBV4-1 with TRBJ1-2; D gene uncertain. Germline assignment: CDR1 MGHRA and CDR2 YSYEKL. Trimming took off 4 bases at V and 5 bases at J, with 17 bases between the two ends. This CDR3 contains 15 residues. CDR3 in amino acids: CASSPLTAQTYGYTF. The CDR3 DNA follows: TGCGCCAGCAGCCCATTGACGGCACAGACATATGGCTACACCTTC.

V is TRBV7-3 and J is TRBJ1-2; 10 bases fit TRBD1. The germline V gene has CDR1 SGHTA and CDR2 FQGTGA. CDR3 length equals 13 residues. V dropped 5 bases and J dropped 6; count of bases not matched to a gene: 3. The CDR3 region is CASSPGQGDGYTF. The CDR3 DNA follows: TGTGCCAGCAGCCCCGGACAGGGGGATGGCTACACCTTC.

V gene TRBV11-1 combines with J gene TRBJ2-7, with TRBD2 matching over 7 bases. V lost 2 bases, J lost 1 base, and 5 bases stayed unmatched. This CDR3 is 15 amino acids long. Germline CDR1 is SGHAT and CDR2 is FQDESV (reference sequence). The CDR3 protein is CASSLSGLPSYEQYF. The CDR3 nucleotides read TGTGCCAGCAGCTTATCGGGACTACCGTCCTACGAGCAGTACTTC.

In DNA form, the CDR3 reads TGTGCCAGCAGCTTAGGGACAGGGGTCAACGAGCAGTACTTC. Translated, it gives CASSLGTGVNEQYF. The chain recombines TRBV11-2 with TRBJ2-7; 9 bases fit TRBD1. Germline CDR1 SGHAT, CDR2 FQNNGV. Losses at the gene ends were 1 base for V and 5 bases for J; bases not matched to a gene: 3. The CDR3 is 14 residues long.

V usage is TRBV12-3 or TRBV12-4 and J usage is TRBJ2-3; perhaps TRBD2 as D (5 bases). The CDR3 has 11 amino acids. With 3 bases removed from V and 11 bases from J, the gap between germline ends came to 9 bases. The CDR3 loop reads CASSFTAVQYF. In DNA form, the CDR3 reads TGTGCCAGCAGTTTCACAGCGGTGCAGTATTTT.

This chain joins TRBV5-5 and TRBJ1-6; TRBD1 aligns across 10 bases. Trimming at V came to 0 bases and at J to 8 bases, leaving 2 bases not matched to a gene. The CDR3 has 15 residues. Germline CDR1 SGHKS, CDR2 YYEKEE (reference sequence). The CDR3 sequence is CASSLEGQGHSPLHF. As DNA, the CDR3 is TGTGCCAGCAGCTTGGAGGGACAGGGGCATTCACCCCTCCACTTT.

The chain couples TRBV5-1 to TRBJ1-6, with 8 nucleotides matching TRBD1. J lost 10 bases, V lost 6 bases, and 6 bases had no gene match. The CDR3 loop spans 13 amino acids. In germline, CDR1 is SGHRS, CDR2 YFSETQ. CDR3 nucleotide sequence: TGCGCCAGCAAAAGGGACAGGCAATCACCCCTCCACTTT. As protein: CASKRDRQSPLHF.

J is TRBJ1-4 and V is TRBV5-4; 10 positions match TRBD1. Germline V gene lookup returns CDR1 SGHNT and CDR2 YYREEE (reference sequence). The V segment lost 0 bases and the J segment 12 bases; nucleotides outside the gene matches: 11. The CDR3 is made up of 16 amino acids. The CDR3 region has the DNA TGTGCCAGCAGCTTGGCTGGACAGGGGGGGATCGTTGAACTGTTTTTT. Translated, it gives CASSLAGQGGIVELFF.

On this clone: The sample carries other DNA sequences with the same CDR3. The rearrangement joins TRBV7-3 to TRBJ2-3; the D is unclear. V shed 3 bases and J shed 0 bases, with 7 bases lying between them. Per germline, CDR1 SGHTA and CDR2 FQGTGA. The CDR3 extends over 14 amino acids. DNA for the CDR3: TGTGCCAGCAGCTTCTCGGGTAGCACAGATACGCAGTATTTT. Amino acid sequence: CASSFSGSTDTQYF.

V usage is TRBV5-1 and J usage is TRBJ1-2, with D maybe TRBD1 (6 bases). The germline CDR1 and CDR2 sequences are SGHRS and YFSETQ. The germline V and J ends were trimmed by 4 bases and 5 bases, with 12 bases remaining between them. The CDR3 has 13 residues. CDR3 protein: CASSPDRNYGYTF. Written as DNA, the CDR3 is TGCGCCAGCAGCCCGGACAGAAATTATGGCTACACCTTC. The variable domain in full, with the rest retrieved from reference TRBV5-1 and TRBJ1-2, is KAGVTQTPRYLIKTRGQQVTLSCSPISGHRSVSWYQQTPGQGLQFLFEYFSETQRNKGNFPGRFSGRQFSNSRSEMNVSTLELGDSALYLCASSPDRNYGYTFGSGTRLTVV.

The chain carries TRBV2 and TRBJ1-5, with D tentatively TRBD1 (5 bases). The CDR3 extends over 15 amino acids. From germline, CDR1 is SNHLY and CDR2 FYNNEI. Between the trimmed V and J ends, which lost 4 bases and 3 bases, there was a span of 13 bases. The CDR3 coding sequence is TGTGCCAGCAGTGCCGGGGGTGGTAACAATCAGCCCCAGCATTTT. The encoded protein is CASSAGGGNNQPQHF.

The chain couples TRBV3-1 (or the pseudogene TRBV3-2) to TRBJ1-2; the D gene is possibly TRBD1 (6 bases). The ends were cut back, 3 bases at V and 2 bases at J, with 13 bases in the middle. In germline, CDR1 is LGHDT, CDR2 YNNKEL (reference sequence). The length of the CDR3 is 15 residues. The CDR3: CASSHYGGGNYGYTF. The CDR3 DNA reads as TGTGCCAGCAGCCACTATGGGGGCGGGAACTATGGCTACACCTTC.

V usage is TRBV15 and J usage is TRBJ2-1; 12 nucleotides agree with TRBD2. Germline-derived CDR1 and CDR2 are LNHNV and YYDKDF (reference sequence). Trimming cost V 1 base and J 6 bases; bases outside gene matches: 7. This CDR3 comprises 17 residues. Here the CDR3 reads CATSRGPSGGAVNEQFF. CDR3 bases: TGTGCCACCAGCAGAGGGCCTAGCGGGGGGGCTGTCAATGAGCAGTTCTTC.

V and J are TRBV27 and TRBJ1-5, with D maybe TRBD1 (5 bases). This CDR3 is built from 13 residues. The V end lost 3 bases, the J end lost 6 bases, and 9 bases lay between the germline ends. CDR1 is MNHEY, CDR2 SMNVEV, per germline (reference sequence). The DNA for the CDR3 is TGTGCCAGCAGTTTCGGGGGATCTCAGCCCCAGCATTTT. Its translation: CASSFGGSQPQHF.

V is TRBV5-1 and J is TRBJ1-1, with a weak D call TRBD1 (6 bases). This CDR3 is 14 amino acids long. V lost 4 bases and J 1 base, leaving 11 bases between the germline ends. Germline CDR1 reads SGHRS; CDR2 reads YFSETQ. CDR3 loop: CASSPWTANTEAFF. Written as DNA, the CDR3 is TGCGCCAGCAGCCCTTGGACAGCGAACACTGAAGCTTTCTTT.